The rows below give T cell receptor beta chains drawn from one sample of a study of blood T cells in healthy people across ages. TCRdb reanalysed the 5' RACE reads using MiXCR and keeps one entry per CDR3 protein. The data hold some 900,000 distinct CDR3 sequences, with 40% to 60% observed a single time. The sample was blood. The receptor source for this set is a man aged 25-40 years in good health. Both conserved end residues are trimmed from each CDR3. Each record gives: V gene, D gene, CDR3 length, J gene, CDR3 protein. A D gene is named only where the DNA matches it firmly.

>TRBV24-1|-|13|TRBJ2-1
ATNLRGQRRDEQF
>TRBV10-3|TRBD1|12|TRBJ1-1
AIGEGARNTEAF
>TRBV20-1|-|10|TRBJ2-3
SAATSTDTQY
>TRBV9|-|10|TRBJ2-2
ASSVYGGELF
>TRBV4-3|-|13|TRBJ1-2
ASSQEATGSYGYT
>TRBV28|-|12|TRBJ1-1
ASTRGRPNTEAF
>TRBV2|-|10|TRBJ2-5
ASSTGLETQY
>TRBV5-1|TRBD2|15|TRBJ2-3
ASSPGLAGAIGDTQY
>TRBV6-5|TRBD1|14|TRBJ1-6
ASSYSRGLGNSPLH
>TRBV5-1|TRBD1|13|TRBJ1-2
ASSLDGTGIYGYT
>TRBV30|TRBD2|9|TRBJ2-1
AWSATSVQF
>TRBV7-2|-|14|TRBJ2-5
ASSPGRQVGQETQY
>TRBV20-1|-|11|TRBJ1-1
SASQSGYTEAF
>TRBV6-1|TRBD1|11|TRBJ2-7
ASMEQGASEQY
>TRBV18|TRBD2|13|TRBJ2-1
ASSTRGDIYNEQF
>TRBV20-1|-|13|TRBJ1-1
SARDRGTASTEAF
>TRBV29-1|-|10|TRBJ2-1
SARGVVNEQF
>TRBV4-1|-|13|-
ASSQERGLGYEQY
>TRBV2|TRBD1|13|TRBJ2-7
ASSRTGGISYEQY
>TRBV20-1|TRBD2|13|TRBJ2-1
SARVSLAGAGEQF
>TRBV6-5|-|14|TRBJ1-2
ASSPEPGTVIYGYT
>TRBV3-1|-|12|TRBJ2-7
ASSQDWGRGDQY
>TRBV7-9|-|13|TRBJ2-5
ASSLLGGEQETQY
>TRBV11-2|-|15|TRBJ2-2
ASSSLAGTTNTGELF
>TRBV7-2|-|15|TRBJ2-4
ASSLGSPGEAKNIQY
>TRBV7-9|-|14|-
ASSLVRGIGSYEQY
>TRBV27|-|12|TRBJ2-7
ASSYHDRGGEQY
>TRBV5-1|-|14|TRBJ2-3
ASSLGRPSSTDTQY
>TRBV27|TRBD2|14|TRBJ2-3
ASSSLTSGGADTQY
>TRBV7-2|-|12|TRBJ2-5
ASSYNSYQETQY
>TRBV5-1|-|14|TRBJ2-3
ASSLASGPNADTQY
>TRBV27|TRBD1|12|TRBJ2-7
ASSTNRGAYEQY
>TRBV5-1|-|12|TRBJ2-1
ASRGVGGANEQF
>TRBV7-6|TRBD2|14|-
ASSLDSGGGYNEQY
>TRBV27|TRBD1|12|TRBJ2-7
ASSFKTGGYEQY
>TRBV27|-|11|TRBJ2-7
ASSLGGSFEQY
>TRBV5-1|-|13|TRBJ2-7
ASSSLRTDYNEQY
>TRBV3-1|-|14|TRBJ1-2
ASSQVFGVRNYGYT